The 13 T cell receptor beta chains listed next were all sequenced from one sample in a study of blood T cell repertoires in COVID-19 (dated by TCRdb to 2018 to 2021). Libraries were built with the immunoSEQ multiplex PCR assay. TCRdb limited this immuneACCESS table to in-frame rearrangements with V and J called. A share of clones is missing; checked studies link under half to unresolved V genes, and the rest is unexplained. Present in this sample are about 120,000 clones, 81% of which were seen just once. The ten most abundant clones make up 15% to 20% of the sample. The source material was peripheral blood. These receptors all stem from a man aged 30 to 45 with COVID-19, enrolled during active disease.

This clone was recorded a few times. The chain carries TRBV28 and TRBJ1-6; D uncertain. V gave up 2 bases and J gave up 6 bases, with 14 bases separating them. The germline V gene has CDR1 MDHEN and CDR2 SYDVKM. There are 16 residues in the CDR3. The CDR3 is CASSLLITEPNSPLHF. CDR3 DNA: TGTGCCAGCAGTTTACTCATTACAGAACCTAATTCACCCCTCCACTTT.

V and J are TRBV29-1 and TRBJ2-1, with 7 bases that match TRBD2. V dropped 7 bases and J dropped 8; count of bases not matched to a gene: 5. The V gene's germline CDR1 is SQVTM and CDR2 ANQGSEA. This CDR3 is 11 amino acids long. The CDR3 loop is CSGGEGYEQFF. The CDR3, as DNA: TGCAGCGGGGGGGAGGGATATGAGCAGTTCTTC.

This sequence joins TRBV18 and TRBJ1-5; D is unresolved. Germline V gene sequence: CDR1 KGHSH, CDR2 LQKENI. The ends were cut back, 5 bases at V and 1 base at J, with 12 bases in the middle. CDR3 length equals 15 residues. The CDR3 loop reads CASSAAAGSNQPQHF. DNA of the CDR3: TGTGCCAGCTCAGCGGCCGCGGGAAGCAATCAGCCCCAGCATTTT.

This chain connects TRBV11-2 to TRBJ2-4, with 8 positions matching TRBD1. Unmatched junction bases numbered 4, after V lost 2 bases and J lost 1 base. The length of the CDR3 is 16 residues. Germline CDR1 is SGHAT and CDR2 is FQNNGV. The CDR3 is CASSLQGAGAKNIQYF. The CDR3, as DNA: TGTGCCAGCAGCTTACAGGGGGCGGGCGCCAAAAACATTCAGTACTTC. Full variable domain (remainder filled in from reference TRBV11-2 and TRBJ2-4): EAGVAQSPRYKIIEKRQSVAFWCNPISGHATLYWYQQILGQGPKLLIQFQNNGVVDDSQLPKDRFSAERLKGVDSTLKIQPAKLEDSAVYLCASSLQGAGAKNIQYFGAGTRLSVL.

The genes are TRBV11-3 and TRBJ2-2; D may be TRBD2 (5 bases). The CDR3 runs 15 residues. Trimming left V 2 bases short and J 7 bases short, with 14 bases between. Germline V gives CDR1 SGHNT, CDR2 YENEEA. The CDR3 sequence: CASSLWASPLGELFF. As DNA, the CDR3 is TGTGCCAGCAGCTTATGGGCTAGCCCCCTCGGGGAGCTGTTTTTT.

The rearrangement joins TRBV7-9 to TRBJ2-7; TRBD2 matches 15 bases. Trimming at V came to 4 bases and at J to 4 bases, leaving 8 bases not matched to a gene. Germline CDR1 and CDR2: SEHNR and FQNEAQ (reference sequence). The CDR3 covers 17 residues. The CDR3 spells CASSSTGTSGRLYEQYF. CDR3 nucleotides: TGTGCCAGCAGCTCCACCGGGACTAGCGGGAGGTTGTACGAGCAGTACTTC.

The V gene is TRBV7-2, the J gene TRBJ2-1; 8 nucleotides match TRBD2. Germline lookup yields CDR1 SGHTA and CDR2 FQGNSA. This CDR3 is 16 amino acids long. J lost 9 bases, V lost 1 base, and 11 bases had no gene match. CDR3: CASSLDWREVHFEQFF. In nucleotides, the CDR3 is TGTGCCAGCAGCTTAGACTGGCGGGAGGTCCATTTTGAGCAGTTCTTC. Supplemented by reference TRBV7-2 and TRBJ2-1, the full variable domain reads GAGVSQSPSNKVTEKGKDVELRCDPISGHTALYWYRQSLGQGLEFLIYFQGNSAPDKSGLPSDRFSAERTGGSVSTLTIQRTQQEDSAVYLCASSLDWREVHFEQFFGPGTRLTVL.

This clone has a handful of counts. The chain has TRBV29-1 and TRBJ2-7; a possible D gene is TRBD1 (6 bases). CDR3 size: 13 residues. Germline CDR1 and CDR2: SQVTM and ANQGSEA. The V end was cut by 6 bases, the J end by 4 bases, with 16 bases between. The CDR3 coding sequence is TGCAGCGTCAGACGAGAGACAGGATACGAGCAGTACTTC. Encoded protein: CSVRRETGYEQYF.

The chain carries TRBV30 and TRBJ2-5; TRBD2 is a possible D gene (5 bases). Germline V CDR1 and CDR2: GTSNPN, SVGIG (reference sequence). V lost 0 bases, J lost 2 bases, and 16 bases lay in between. CDR3 length equals 16 residues. The CDR3 loop is CAWSVLRADSQETQYF. CDR3 nucleotide sequence: TGTGCCTGGAGTGTATTGAGGGCGGACTCACAAGAGACCCAGTACTTC.

The chain joins TRBV11-3 to TRBJ1-3, with 8 bases identical to TRBD1. Germline CDR1 reads SGHNT; CDR2 reads YENEEA. Germline trimming cut 5 bases from V and 4 bases from J; bases unmatched to any gene: 4. The CDR3 contains 14 residues. CDR3 loop: CASSHRGYGNTIYF. In DNA, the CDR3 is TGTGCCAGCAGCCACAGGGGGTACGGAAACACCATATATTTT.

J is TRBJ2-7 and V is TRBV18; tentatively, D is TRBD1 (6 bases). Germline V CDR1 and CDR2: KGHSH, LQKENI. The CDR3 is 18 residues long. V was shortened by 2 bases and J by 0 bases, with 20 bases between the two germline ends. CDR3 nucleotides: TGTGCCAGCTCACCAAACGGGGACAACCACACCTTCTCCTACGAGCAGTACTTC. Its translation is CASSPNGDNHTFSYEQYF.

This sequence joins TRBV9 and TRBJ2-2; TRBD1 aligns across 9 bases. Germline V lookup: CDR1 SGDLS, CDR2 YYNGEE. After removal of 1 base from V and 5 bases from J, the junction contained 6 bases not matched to a gene. This CDR3 has 16 amino acids. The CDR3 here is CASSVSGQGWTGELFF. CDR3 DNA: TGTGCCAGCAGCGTATCGGGACAGGGCTGGACCGGGGAGCTGTTTTTT.

This sequence joins TRBV20-1 and TRBJ1-1; D gene uncertain. The CDR3 is 11 residues long. V lost 5 bases and J lost 5, with 9 bases in between. Germline V gene sequence: CDR1 DFQATT, CDR2 SNEGSKA (reference sequence). The DNA of the CDR3 is TGCAGTGCTGTAAGAGAGACTGAAGCTTTCTTT. It codes for CSAVRETEAFF.